The 32 T cell receptor beta chains listed next were all sequenced from one sample in a study of CD8 T cells in Susac syndrome. With random hexamers, reverse transcription was performed on about 0.5 to 1 ug of RNA. MiXCR was run by TCRdb on the immunoSEQ multiplex PCR reads, yielding one entry per CDR3 protein. The profile shows under 200,000 distinct CDR3 sequences, about 96% of them singletons. The sequencing input was CD4+ T cells from PBMCs. All receptors come from a human donor with Susac syndrome.

The chain couples TRBV29-1 to TRBJ2-1; 9 bases map to TRBD2. The CDR3 length is 14 residues. J lost 4 bases, V lost 4 bases, and 5 bases had no gene match. CDR1 is SQVTM and CDR2 is ANQGSEA in the germline V gene. The DNA for the CDR3 is TGCAGCGTTGGGCAGCGGGAGGATTACAATGAGCAGTTCTTC. The encoded protein is CSVGQREDYNEQFF.

J is TRBJ2-1 and V is TRBV20-1; no clear D. V was shortened by 1 base and J by 5 bases, with 9 bases between the two germline ends. Germline V gene sequence: CDR1 DFQATT, CDR2 SNEGSKA (reference sequence). The CDR3 runs 13 residues. Here the CDR3 DNA reads TGCAGTGCTAGAGTCTCCGGAAACAATGAGCAGTTCTTC. This gives the protein CSARVSGNNEQFF.

The chain joins TRBV20-1 to TRBJ1-5, with 8 bases aligning to TRBD1. The CDR3 is 14 residues long. V shed 1 base and J 4 bases; nucleotides not matched to a gene: 3. Germline V CDR1 and CDR2: DFQATT, SNEGSKA (reference sequence). The CDR3 region has the DNA TGCAGTGCTAGAGTTACAGGGGGAAATCAGCCCCAGCATTTT. The encoded protein is CSARVTGGNQPQHF.

The V call is TRBV14, the J call TRBJ1-3, with no clear D. CDR1 is SGHDN and CDR2 is FVKESK in the germline V gene. V lost 3 bases and J 4 bases, leaving 16 bases between the germline ends. The CDR3 runs 16 residues. CDR3 region: CASSQRLSSGGNTIYF. CDR3 bases: TGTGCCAGCAGCCAGAGATTAAGCTCGGGAGGAAACACCATATATTTT.

The V call is TRBV12-3 or TRBV12-4, the J call TRBJ2-7; possible D gene TRBD2, 5 bases. The CDR3 extends over 14 amino acids. V was trimmed by 2 bases and J by 6 bases, leaving 14 bases between them. The CDR3 DNA follows: TGTGCCAGCAGTTTATCGAGCGGTATTACCGAGCAGTACTTC. This gives the protein CASSLSSGITEQYF.

The chain combines TRBV30 with TRBJ2-5; TRBD2 is a possible D gene (7 bases). Germline CDR1 GTSNPN, CDR2 SVGIG (reference sequence). The CDR3 consists of 14 residues. V lost 2 bases to trimming and J lost 4 bases, with 14 bases between them. CDR3: CAWSRGGDRETQYF. In DNA form, the CDR3 reads TGTGCCTGGAGTAGAGGGGGGGATCGAGAGACCCAGTACTTC.

The chain joins TRBV30 to TRBJ1-2; 9 bases map to TRBD1. Trimming took 8 bases from V and 3 from J; bases not matched to a gene: 7. CDR1 is GTSNPN, CDR2 SVGIG, per germline (reference sequence). The CDR3 loop spans 13 amino acids. The DNA of the CDR3 is TGTGCCGGCCCGGGACAGGGCGACTATGGCTACACCTTC. Amino acids: CAGPGQGDYGYTF.

The chain is built from TRBV29-1 and TRBJ2-2, with D maybe TRBD1 (6 bases). CDR1 is SQVTM, CDR2 ANQGSEA, per germline. The CDR3 is made up of 15 amino acids. Trimming left V 4 bases short and J 5 bases short, with 17 bases between. As DNA, the CDR3 is TGCAGCGTTGGGGCACAGGGTCGCGGTACCGGGGAGCTGTTTTTT. It specifies CSVGAQGRGTGELFF.

The CDR3 loop reads CAWSTSGGPYEQYF. The CDR3 bases are TGTGCCTGGAGCACTAGCGGGGGGCCCTACGAGCAGTACTTC. The rearrangement uses TRBV30 and TRBJ2-7; 12 positions agree with TRBD2. This CDR3 spans 14 amino acids. From germline, CDR1 is GTSNPN and CDR2 SVGIG (reference sequence). J was trimmed by 2 bases and V by 3 bases; bases with no gene match: 2.

The V gene is TRBV19, the J gene TRBJ2-7; TRBD2 might be the D (7 bases). V lost 4 bases and J 5 bases, leaving 12 bases between the germline ends. CDR1 is LNHDA and CDR2 is SQIVND in the germline V gene (reference sequence). This CDR3 has 13 amino acids. CDR3 protein: CASSNRAGDEQYF. Here the CDR3 DNA reads TGTGCCAGTAGTAACAGGGCGGGAGACGAGCAGTACTTC.

This chain joins TRBV18 and TRBJ2-5, with D tentatively TRBD2 (5 bases). This CDR3 contains 13 residues. Germline CDR1 is KGHSH and CDR2 is LQKENI. Trimming removed 8 bases at V and 5 bases at J, with 15 bases between. The CDR3 DNA reads TGTGCCAGCACTCGGGATCTCGGGGAGACCCAGTACTTC. It is translated as CASTRDLGETQYF.

The chain employs TRBV20-1 and TRBJ2-1, with D possibly being TRBD2 (5 bases). Per germline, CDR1 DFQATT and CDR2 SNEGSKA (reference sequence). The length of the CDR3 is 15 residues. V lost 6 bases and J 6 bases, leaving 21 bases between the germline ends. The CDR3 region is CSAFAGILEGNEQFF. The CDR3 region has the DNA TGCAGTGCCTTCGCCGGGATTCTGGAAGGCAATGAGCAGTTCTTC.

The J gene is TRBJ1-6, the V gene TRBV7-9; D might be TRBD1 (6 bases). The CDR3 has 16 residues. Per the germline V gene, CDR1 is SEHNR and CDR2 is FQNEAQ (reference sequence). Trimming pared 6 bases from V and 7 bases from J, leaving 19 bases between. Here the CDR3 DNA reads TGTGCCAGCAGTCCCAACAGGGACACCACAAATTCACCCCTCCACTTT. Its protein product is CASSPNRDTTNSPLHF.

The chain is built from TRBV20-1 and TRBJ1-6, with D uncertain. Germline V CDR1 and CDR2: DFQATT, SNEGSKA (reference sequence). Trimming stripped 3 bases from V and 9 bases from J, with 9 bases between. The CDR3 is 12 amino acids. In nucleotides, the CDR3 is TGCAGTGCTAGGGTACACCTTTCACCCCTCCACTTT. This gives the protein CSARVHLSPLHF.

The rearrangement uses TRBV20-1 and TRBJ2-5; no reliable D call. The V end lost 7 bases, the J end lost 2 bases, and 11 bases lay between the germline ends. The germline CDR1 and CDR2 sequences are DFQATT and SNEGSKA (reference sequence). This CDR3 is built from 12 residues. CDR3 DNA sequence: TGCAGTGTCCAAGACACACAAGAGACCCAGTACTTC. It specifies CSVQDTQETQYF.

The chain uses TRBV4-1 and TRBJ2-1, with 8 positions matching TRBD2. Germline V gene lookup returns CDR1 MGHRA and CDR2 YSYEKL. CDR3 length: 18 amino acids. Trimming cost V 0 bases and J 2 bases; bases outside gene matches: 9. The CDR3 sequence is CASSQDPAGANTYNEQFF. As DNA, the CDR3 is TGCGCCAGCAGCCAAGACCCAGCGGGGGCCAACACCTACAATGAGCAGTTCTTC.

V and J are TRBV27 and TRBJ2-1; 11 bases line up with TRBD1. Germline CDR1 reads MNHEY; CDR2 reads SMNVEV (reference sequence). CDR3 length: 16 residues. V lost 6 bases and J lost 4; bases outside the gene matches: 8. DNA for the CDR3: TGTGCCAGCAGAACGGCGGACAGGGGGCTTTACAATGAGCAGTTCTTC. Protein: CASRTADRGLYNEQFF.

CDR3 DNA: TGTGCCAGCAGTTACTCAGGGGGACTAGCGGAGACCCAGTACTTC. It encodes CASSYSGGLAETQYF. The chain is built from TRBV6-2 or TRBV6-3 and TRBJ2-5, with 10 bases lining up with TRBD2. This CDR3 comprises 15 residues. With 0 bases clipped from V and 5 bases from J, the junction kept 3 bases outside the gene matches. Germline-derived CDR1 and CDR2 are MNHEY and SVGEGT.

In DNA form, the CDR3 reads TGTGCCAGCAGCTCTGCGGCAGGGGAGAACACTGAAGCTTTCTTT. It yields the protein CASSSAAGENTEAFF. This sequence joins TRBV7-9 and TRBJ1-1, with D possibly matching TRBD1 (6 bases). CDR1 and CDR2 from the germline V gene are SEHNR and FQNEAQ (reference sequence). V was shortened by 4 bases and J by 1 base, with 13 bases between the two germline ends. There are 15 residues in the CDR3.

The J gene is TRBJ1-5, the V gene TRBV19, with D uncertain. The CDR3 is 13 amino acids. Germline loops: CDR1 LNHDA, CDR2 SQIVND (reference sequence). V gave up 4 bases and J gave up 5 bases, with 9 bases separating them. The CDR3: CASSSRRDQPQHF. CDR3 coding DNA: TGTGCCAGTAGTAGCAGGCGGGATCAGCCCCAGCATTTT.

The V and J genes are TRBV29-1 and TRBJ2-1; 9 bases agree with TRBD1. Trimming took 6 bases from V and 5 from J; bases not matched to a gene: 14. Germline V gene data show CDR1 as SQVTM and CDR2 as ANQGSEA. The length of the CDR3 is 16 residues. The CDR3 DNA reads as TGCAGCGTGCAGAGGTGGGACAGGGAGTGGAACAATGAGCAGTTCTTC. This gives the protein CSVQRWDREWNNEQFF.

The chain couples TRBV7-9 to TRBJ2-1; 7 bases line up with TRBD2. V was pared by 4 bases and J by 8 bases, with 8 bases of the junction left unmatched. The CDR3 spans 14 residues. CDR1 and CDR2 (germline): SEHNR, FQNEAQ (reference sequence). The CDR3 is CASSSMGLLDEQFF. CDR3 DNA: TGTGCCAGCAGCTCTATGGGACTATTGGATGAGCAGTTCTTC.

V gene TRBV29-1 combines with J gene TRBJ2-1, with D tentatively TRBD2 (6 bases). V was clipped by 7 bases and J by 6 bases, with 16 bases between them. This CDR3 contains 13 residues. Looked up from germline, CDR1 is SQVTM and CDR2 is ANQGSEA. The CDR3 protein is CSGQRDLTNEQFF. CDR3 in DNA: TGCAGCGGCCAGAGGGACTTAACCAATGAGCAGTTCTTC.

The chain recombines TRBV20-1 with TRBJ1-5, with D perhaps matching TRBD1 (6 bases). CDR3 size: 13 residues. Germline CDR1 is DFQATT and CDR2 is SNEGSKA (reference sequence). V was pared by 5 bases and J by 3 bases, with 11 bases between. The CDR3 coding sequence is TGCAGTGCTGTCGACAGGCTCAATCAGCCCCAGCATTTT. Translation: CSAVDRLNQPQHF.

The chain is built from TRBV6-5 and TRBJ1-6; 8 nucleotides match TRBD1. The CDR3 spans 17 residues. V shed 1 base, J shed 3 bases, and the junction held 5 bases outside the gene matches. Germline V gene lookup returns CDR1 MNHEY and CDR2 SVGAGI. Here the CDR3 DNA reads TGTGCCAGCAGTTACTGGCGGGACAGGAGCTATAATTCACCCCTCCACTTT. Protein product: CASSYWRDRSYNSPLHF.

V gene TRBV7-2 combines with J gene TRBJ2-7; D is undetermined. The germline V gene has CDR1 SGHTA and CDR2 FQGNSA. The CDR3 loop spans 13 amino acids. Trimming removed 3 bases at V and 0 bases at J, with 6 bases between. In DNA, the CDR3 is TGTGCCAGCAGCTTGACGAGCTCCTACGAGCAGTACTTC. As protein: CASSLTSSYEQYF.

The J gene is TRBJ2-3, the V gene TRBV20-1; D might be TRBD2 (5 bases). Deletions cut 4 bases from V and 6 bases from J, with 8 bases between. CDR1 DFQATT and CDR2 SNEGSKA come from the germline V gene (reference sequence). CDR3 size: 11 residues. DNA of the CDR3: TGCAGTGCTACCAGAGGGGATACGCAGTATTTT. Its translation: CSATRGDTQYF.

The chain couples TRBV25-1 to TRBJ1-6; D gene ambiguous. V dropped 2 bases and J dropped 5 bases, with 4 bases sitting between them. Germline CDR1 is MGHDK and CDR2 is SYGVNS. The CDR3 spans 13 residues. CDR3 DNA sequence: TGTGCCAGCAGTGAAAGTCATAATTCACCCCTCCACTTT. It translates to CASSESHNSPLHF.

V usage is TRBV29-1 and J usage is TRBJ2-7; 10 nucleotides agree with TRBD1. Germline V lookup: CDR1 SQVTM, CDR2 ANQGSEA. CDR3 size: 16 residues. The V segment lost 3 bases and the J segment 5 bases; nucleotides outside the gene matches: 13. The CDR3: CSVEINRDRGCDEQYV. The CDR3 DNA reads as TGCAGCGTTGAGATAAACCGGGACAGGGGCTGCGACGAGCAGTACGTC.

This chain joins TRBV5-4 and TRBJ2-1; 7 bases line up with TRBD2. The germline CDR1 and CDR2 sequences are SGHNT and YYREEE (reference sequence). This CDR3 contains 17 residues. J was trimmed by 0 bases and V by 1 base; bases with no gene match: 7. This CDR3 is CASSLTGLGYSYNEQFF. DNA of the CDR3: TGTGCCAGCAGCTTGACCGGACTAGGATACTCCTACAATGAGCAGTTCTTC.

This sequence joins TRBV7-8 and TRBJ1-4; D is ambiguous. Germline lookup yields CDR1 SGHVS and CDR2 FQNEAQ. The CDR3 is 16 residues long. Trimming pared 4 bases from V and 0 bases from J, leaving 12 bases between. The CDR3 bases are TGTGCCAGCAGCTCGCTGAATCTTGCAACTAATGAAAAACTGTTTTTT. The encoded protein is CASSSLNLATNEKLFF.

V is TRBV15 and J is TRBJ1-1; D gene unclear. The V end lost 3 bases, the J end lost 0 bases, and 5 bases lay between the germline ends. The CDR3 covers 13 residues. Germline V gives CDR1 LNHNV, CDR2 YYDKDF (reference sequence). The CDR3 DNA is TGTGCCACCAGCAGGACACTGAACACTGAAGCTTTCTTT. Protein: CATSRTLNTEAFF.